The clone carrying this T cell receptor beta chain was seen ten or more times. This entry belongs to a study of blood T cell repertoires in COVID-19. The wider study: COVID-19 samples collected from the United States, Italy and Spain covered acute and convalescent phases.

The CDR3 has 15 residues. Trimming removed 6 bases at V and 7 bases at J, with 19 bases between. Germline-derived CDR1 and CDR2 are MNHEY and SVGEGT. TCRdb keeps only in-frame clones here, not all; method: immunoSEQ multiplex PCR. The table shows approximately 260,000 clones, with approximately 84% occurring only once. Participants spanned ages about 18 to 90 years and resided in 20 to 30 US areas. Individuals in the exposed group had encountered a COVID-19 case within 2 weeks preceding study entry. The receptor was isolated from a woman in her forties or fifties who had been exposed to COVID-19. The rearrangement links TRBV6-2 or TRBV6-3 to TRBJ2-1; the D gene is possibly TRBD2 (7 bases). Sequenced material: PBMCs or T cells enriched from blood (not recorded which). The CDR3 is CASSPHRGGGNEQFF. CDR3 DNA: TGTGCCAGCAGCCCCCATAGGGGGGGCGGAAATGAGCAGTTCTTC.